What follows are 32 T cell receptor beta chains derived from one specimen sequenced in a study of cytomegalovirus exposure and HLA in healthy donors. Primers for the PCR totalled 60 Vbeta and 13 Jbeta. Some clones are missing from TCRdb's copy, which holds only in-frame ones; the method was immunoSEQ multiplex PCR. This sample has 120,000 to 150,000 clones, with about two thirds found just once. Sequenced input: PBMCs. The source is a young woman in good health and CMV-seronegative.

There are a few counts of this clone. This chain connects TRBV5-6 to TRBJ2-1; unclear D gene. Germline CDR1 reads SGHDT; CDR2 reads YYEEEE. The CDR3 extends over 17 amino acids. The V end lost 4 bases, the J end lost 2 bases, and 19 bases lay between the germline ends. CDR3 loop: CASSPRVTRRTYNEQFF. The CDR3 bases are TGTGCCAGCAGCCCTCGAGTGACACGGCGAACCTACAATGAGCAGTTCTTC. The full variable domain, in which reference TRBV5-6 and TRBJ2-1 provide the parts outside the CDR3, is DAGVTQSPTHLIKTRGQQVTLRCSPKSGHDTVSWYQQALGQGPQFIFQYYEEEERQRGNFPDRFSGHQFPNYSSELNVNALLLGDSALYLCASSPRVTRRTYNEQFFGPGTRLTVL.

The chain combines TRBV5-1 with TRBJ2-7; 8 bases fit TRBD1. This CDR3 comprises 15 residues. Germline lookup yields CDR1 SGHRS and CDR2 YFSETQ. V dropped 0 bases and J dropped 3; count of bases not matched to a gene: 5. The CDR3 sequence is CASSLGGTGLYEQYF. CDR3 in DNA: TGCGCCAGCAGCTTGGGTGGGACAGGACTCTACGAGCAGTACTTC.

The chain joins TRBV19 to TRBJ1-3, with D perhaps TRBD1 (6 bases). The ends were cut back, 6 bases at V and 0 bases at J, with 18 bases in the middle. Germline assignment: CDR1 LNHDA and CDR2 SQIVND (reference sequence). The CDR3 is 17 amino acids. Here the CDR3 reads CASSQGQSRSSGNTIYF. CDR3 in DNA: TGTGCCAGTAGCCAAGGACAGTCTAGGAGCTCTGGAAACACCATATATTTT.

J is TRBJ2-7 and V is TRBV28, with D possibly TRBD2 on 6 matching bases. CDR1 and CDR2 from the germline V gene are MDHEN and SYDVKM. There are 17 residues in the CDR3. V shed 6 bases and J shed 0 bases, with 21 bases lying between them. The CDR3 DNA reads as TGTGCCAGCAGGTCCGCAGTTTTTGGTAGCGGCTCCTACGAGCAGTACTTC. Translated, it gives CASRSAVFGSGSYEQYF.

The V and J genes are TRBV18 and TRBJ1-3, with D unresolved. The germline CDR1 and CDR2 sequences are KGHSH and LQKENI. The CDR3 loop spans 17 amino acids. The germline V and J ends were trimmed by 2 bases and 0 bases, with 14 bases remaining between them. CDR3 in amino acids: CASSPGRAVLSGNTIYF. The CDR3 DNA sequence: TGTGCCAGCTCACCAGGGCGGGCGGTTCTCTCTGGAAACACCATATATTTT.

This clone was found a few times. V gene TRBV4-3 combines with J gene TRBJ1-1, with 8 bases lining up with TRBD1. Germline V gene data show CDR1 as LGHNA and CDR2 as YSLEER. Trimming at V came to 3 bases and at J to 5 bases, leaving 8 bases not matched to a gene. The CDR3 length is 15 residues. The CDR3 coding sequence is TGCGCCAGCAGCCACCTGGACAGGGTAAAGACTGAAGCTTTCTTT. Translated, it gives CASSHLDRVKTEAFF.

Comment on this clone: One end of the junction varies from germline; a read error may be responsible. This chain links TRBV9 with TRBJ2-1, with D tentatively TRBD2 (6 bases). Germline-derived CDR1 and CDR2 are SGDLS and YYNGEE. The CDR3 spans 15 residues. The CDR3 nucleotides are TGTGCCAGCAGCGAGATGGCGGGGTCCTTCAATGAGCAGTTCTTC. This codes for CASSEMAGSFNEQFF.

The chain couples TRBV18 to TRBJ2-5; D is undetermined. CDR1 and CDR2 from the germline V gene are KGHSH and LQKENI. The V gene lost 3 bases and the J gene lost 5 bases, with 10 bases spanning the gap. The CDR3 spans 13 residues. The CDR3 bases are TGTGCCAGCTCACCGGCGGTGTGGGAGACCCAGTACTTC. Translated: CASSPAVWETQYF.

DNA for the CDR3: TGTGCCAGCTCGAAGGGGGACAGATTCTATGGCTACACCTTC. This encodes CASSKGDRFYGYTF. The genes are TRBV6-1 and TRBJ1-2; 7 bases are a match to TRBD1. CDR1 and CDR2 (germline): MNHNS, SASEGT. The CDR3 totals 14 residues. V lost 8 bases and J lost 4; bases outside the gene matches: 10.

The CDR3 reads CASSTGWGLNQPQHF. The CDR3 nucleotides are TGTGCCAGTAGTACTGGCTGGGGGCTCAATCAGCCCCAGCATTTT. The chain links TRBV19 to TRBJ1-5; a possible D gene is TRBD1 (6 bases). The CDR3 spans 15 residues. Germline V CDR1 and CDR2: LNHDA, SQIVND (reference sequence). Trimming shortened V by 4 bases and J by 3 bases, and 13 bases separated the two germline ends. The full variable domain, its missing parts supplied by reference TRBV19 and TRBJ1-5, is DGGITQSPKYLFRKEGQNVTLSCEQNLNHDAMYWYRQDPGQGLRLIYYSQIVNDFQKGDIAEGYSVSREKKESFPLTVTSAQKNPTAFYLCASSTGWGLNQPQHFGDGTRLSIL.

The CDR3 DNA follows: TGTGCCAGCAGCTTAGAGTCTTGGGCAGGGAAAGGGGATACGCAGTATTTT. This encodes CASSLESWAGKGDTQYF. The chain is built from TRBV7-2 and TRBJ2-3; tentative D call: TRBD1 (5 bases). This CDR3 is 17 amino acids long. Trimming shortened V by 1 base and J by 6 bases, and 20 bases separated the two germline ends. The germline gives CDR1 SGHTA, CDR2 FQGNSA.

The chain has TRBV28 and TRBJ1-1, with 10 bases lining up with TRBD1. Germline-derived CDR1 and CDR2 are MDHEN and SYDVKM. V gave up 7 bases and J gave up 5 bases; unmatched junction bases: 7. The CDR3 spans 14 residues. The CDR3 here is CASTSGQGRTEAFF. The CDR3 bases are TGTGCCAGCACCTCGGGACAGGGGAGGACTGAAGCTTTCTTT.

V is TRBV20-1 and J is TRBJ2-7, with D possibly matching TRBD1 (5 bases). The V gene's germline CDR1 is DFQATT and CDR2 SNEGSKA (reference sequence). Trimming took 3 bases from V and 3 from J, leaving 6 bases between them. CDR3 length: 11 residues. CDR3 loop: CSARGRYEQYF. DNA for the CDR3: TGCAGTGCTAGGGGGCGCTACGAGCAGTACTTC.

The chain combines TRBV19 with TRBJ1-2; 7 bases match TRBD1. CDR1 and CDR2 from the germline V gene are LNHDA and SQIVND (reference sequence). V shed 10 bases, J shed 4 bases, and the junction held 6 bases outside the gene matches. The CDR3 runs 12 residues. CDR3: CATSDRSYGYTF. The CDR3 bases are TGTGCCACCTCGGACAGGAGCTATGGCTACACCTTC.

The chain combines TRBV5-1 with TRBJ2-3; possibly TRBD1 for D (6 bases). This CDR3 has 15 residues. Trimming removed 1 base from V and 2 bases from J, with 11 bases in between. Germline loops: CDR1 SGHRS, CDR2 YFSETQ. CDR3 sequence reads: CASSLTGSFTDTQYF. CDR3 bases: TGCGCCAGCAGCTTGACAGGGAGTTTCACAGATACGCAGTATTTT.

The chain joins TRBV9 to TRBJ1-5; TRBD1 might be the D (6 bases). V was cut by 0 bases and J by 6 bases, with 10 bases left in between. CDR3 length equals 14 residues. Looked up from germline, CDR1 is SGDLS and CDR2 is YYNGEE. The CDR3 DNA reads TGTGCCAGCAGCGTAGCAGGGGAAGGTCAGCCCCAGCATTTT. Translating it yields CASSVAGEGQPQHF.

V is TRBV5-1 and J is TRBJ1-3; D is unresolved. CDR1 is SGHRS, CDR2 YFSETQ, per germline. This CDR3 spans 19 amino acids. The germline V and J ends were trimmed by 4 bases and 0 bases, with 23 bases remaining between them. The CDR3 DNA sequence: TGCGCCAGCAGCCCGACATTAGTCCAGCCAAGAAACTCTGGAAACACCATATATTTT. Protein sequence: CASSPTLVQPRNSGNTIYF.

The J gene is TRBJ1-2, the V gene TRBV7-2; D remains ambiguous. Germline CDR1 SGHTA, CDR2 FQGNSA. With 7 bases removed from V and 4 bases from J, the gap between germline ends came to 10 bases. This CDR3 is 12 amino acids long. The CDR3 DNA follows: TGTGCCAGCACTCGGGTCGGCTATGGCTACACCTTC. It encodes CASTRVGYGYTF.

This chain uses TRBV10-1 with TRBJ1-2; TRBD1 might be the D (6 bases). The length of the CDR3 is 13 residues. V was cut by 6 bases and J by 8 bases, with 16 bases left in between. Germline-derived CDR1 and CDR2 are WNHNN and SYGVQD (reference sequence). The CDR3 protein is CASSSDRKSGYTF. CDR3 bases: TGCGCCAGCAGCTCGGACAGAAAATCCGGCTACACCTTC.

The rearrangement links TRBV4-3 to TRBJ1-2, with TRBD1 identical over 9 bases. J gave up 4 bases and V 1 base, and 10 bases lay outside the gene matches. This CDR3 region has 17 residues. Per the germline V gene, CDR1 is LGHNA and CDR2 is YSLEER. CDR3 in amino acids: CASSQVIQGARGYGYTF. The CDR3 DNA reads TGCGCCAGCAGCCAAGTGATACAGGGGGCGCGGGGCTATGGCTACACCTTC.

This chain links TRBV30 with TRBJ2-1; 7 nucleotides match TRBD2. Trimming cost V 2 bases and J 4 bases; bases outside gene matches: 14. The CDR3 extends over 17 amino acids. The V gene's germline CDR1 is GTSNPN and CDR2 SVGIG (reference sequence). The CDR3 DNA reads TGTGCCTGGAGTACCCTAACGGGGGGTAGGGTGTACAATGAGCAGTTCTTC. Translating gives CAWSTLTGGRVYNEQFF.

The rearrangement links TRBV28 to TRBJ2-2, with D maybe TRBD1 (7 bases). V lost 8 bases to trimming and J lost 8 bases, with 24 bases between them. The CDR3 extends over 16 amino acids. Germline-derived CDR1 and CDR2 are MDHEN and SYDVKM. The CDR3 DNA reads as TGTGCCAGCGGGACAGATGCTGGGGAGGTGTGGGGGGAGCTGTTTTTT. It yields the protein CASGTDAGEVWGELFF.

This clone turned up a few times. The chain links TRBV4-1 to TRBJ2-1, with 9 nucleotides matching TRBD1. Germline values: CDR1 MGHRA, CDR2 YSYEKL. Trimming cost V 2 bases and J 6 bases; bases outside gene matches: 2. The CDR3 is 14 amino acids. In DNA form, the CDR3 reads TGCGCCAGCAGCCAATTGGACAGGGGCAATGAGCAGTTCTTC. Translating it yields CASSQLDRGNEQFF.

CDR3 sequence (DNA): TGTGCCAGCAGCTTGTTACAGATTCTGAACACTGAAGCTTTCTTT. Encoded protein: CASSLLQILNTEAFF. The chain uses TRBV5-6 and TRBJ1-1; D is unclear. Germline values: CDR1 SGHDT, CDR2 YYEEEE. V was clipped by 1 base and J by 0 bases, with 10 bases between them. CDR3 length equals 15 residues.

This rearrangement joins TRBV11-2 to TRBJ2-7; D is undetermined. The V end was cut by 1 base, the J end by 7 bases, with 8 bases between. Germline V gene data show CDR1 as SGHAT and CDR2 as FQNNGV. The length of the CDR3 is 12 residues. Here the CDR3 reads CASSLGGEEQYV. The CDR3 coding sequence is TGTGCCAGCAGCTTAGGCGGAGAAGAGCAGTACGTC.

This rearrangement joins TRBV27 to TRBJ1-2; 8 bases align to TRBD1. Looked up from germline, CDR1 is MNHEY and CDR2 is SMNVEV (reference sequence). V shed 4 bases, J shed 4 bases, and the junction held 2 bases outside the gene matches. This CDR3 has 13 residues. The CDR3 is CASSSDRGYGYTF. Here the CDR3 DNA reads TGTGCCAGCAGTTCCGACAGGGGCTATGGCTACACCTTC.

This chain uses TRBV27 with TRBJ2-1, with 7 bases matching TRBD2. The ends lost 4 bases at V and 9 bases at J; junction bases unmatched: 3. CDR1 is MNHEY and CDR2 is SMNVEV in the germline V gene (reference sequence). The CDR3 length is 12 residues. The CDR3 loop is CASSWGGTEQFF. The DNA for the CDR3 is TGTGCCAGCAGTTGGGGAGGGACTGAGCAGTTCTTC.

The rearrangement joins TRBV5-5 to TRBJ2-7; the D is unclear. CDR3 length: 15 residues. CDR1 is SGHKS, CDR2 YYEKEE, per germline (reference sequence). The germline V and J ends were trimmed by 0 bases and 0 bases, with 10 bases remaining between them. The DNA of the CDR3 is TGTGCCAGCAGCTTGGGCAGTTCTAGCTCCTACGAGCAGTACTTC. This encodes CASSLGSSSSYEQYF.

V gene TRBV27 combines with J gene TRBJ1-2; 8 bases match TRBD1. The germline gives CDR1 MNHEY, CDR2 SMNVEV (reference sequence). The CDR3 spans 15 residues. The junction had 11 bases not matched to a gene; V was cut back by 5 bases and J by 6 bases. As DNA, the CDR3 is TGTGCCAGCAGTCCCCATCAGACAGGGGCGGATGGCTACACCTTC. Residues: CASSPHQTGADGYTF.

This clone was seen only a few times. The J gene is TRBJ2-2, the V gene TRBV7-9, with 9 bases fitting TRBD1. The V segment lost 4 bases and the J segment 6 bases; nucleotides outside the gene matches: 3. Per the germline V gene, CDR1 is SEHNR and CDR2 is FQNEAQ (reference sequence). The CDR3 loop spans 14 amino acids. CDR3 region: CASSYRQGAGELFF. The CDR3 DNA reads TGTGCCAGCAGCTATAGACAGGGGGCCGGGGAGCTGTTTTTT.

In its sample, this clone was seen a few times. The J gene is TRBJ1-1, the V gene TRBV5-6; no firm D call. In germline, CDR1 is SGHDT, CDR2 YYEEEE. The CDR3 totals 13 residues. Between the trimmed V and J ends, which lost 0 bases and 10 bases, there was a span of 13 bases. This CDR3 reads CASSLGSTGGAFF. The DNA for the CDR3 is TGTGCCAGCAGCTTGGGGTCTACCGGCGGAGCTTTCTTT.

The chain combines TRBV29-1 with TRBJ2-6, with 8 positions matching TRBD1. V was pared by 0 bases and J by 0 bases, with 7 bases of the junction left unmatched. The CDR3 loop spans 18 amino acids. Per the germline V gene, CDR1 is SQVTM and CDR2 is ANQGSEA. The CDR3: CSVEDLGQVHSGANVLTF. CDR3 nucleotides: TGCAGCGTTGAAGATCTGGGACAGGTTCACTCTGGGGCCAACGTCCTGACTTTC.